This T cell receptor (beta chain) comes out of a study of T cell responses to AZD1222 COVID-19 vaccine. The study's findings and limits: Baseline serostatus was positive in only a handful of AZD1222 recipients.

To note about this clone: Its antigen is unknown.

The germline V gene has CDR1 LGHDT and CDR2 YNNKEL (reference sequence). V was trimmed by 2 bases and J by 4 bases, leaving 5 bases between them. This CDR3 spans 12 amino acids. Using immunoSEQ multiplex PCR, the repertoire was profiled, and TCRdb retains in-frame clones only, with some absent. The table lists fewer than 200,000 clones, around nine tenths of them singletons. The sequencing used peripheral blood, collected 28 days after the second AZD1222 dose. The sequence was collected from an adult who received the AZD1222 COVID-19 vaccine. The chain is built from TRBV3-1 (or the pseudogene TRBV3-2) and TRBJ1-1; D remains unclear. In DNA form, the CDR3 reads TGTGCCAGCAGCCAATTGATCACTGAAGCTTTCTTT. It is translated as CASSQLITEAFF.